The entry below describes one T cell receptor (beta chain). One junction end does not reproduce the germline sequence, and a read error may be involved. This record belongs to a study of identical twins. Via MiXCR, TCRdb re-called the 5' RACE reads, giving one row per CDR3 protein. This repertoire shows roughly 250,000 distinct CDR3 sequences, around 15% found once; its top ten account for under 9.5%. This CDR3 spans 11 amino acids. Germline V gene lookup returns CDR1 SQVTM and CDR2 ANQGSEA. The V and J genes are TRBV29-1 and TRBJ1-1; D remains unclear. Sequencing was performed on memory (CD45RO+) T cells sorted from blood. The receptor was derived from a woman between 18 and 29 years old in good health. This chain's CDR3 is CSVVRNTAAFF. CDR3 bases: TGCAGCGTTGTAAGAAACACTGCAGCTTTCTTT.